This T cell receptor (beta chain) was captured in a study of shared clonotypes between healthy human individuals. CDR1 is SGHRS and CDR2 is YFSETQ in the germline V gene. There are 14 residues in the CDR3. V dropped 4 bases and J dropped 5 bases, with 13 bases sitting between them. Libraries were prepared by immunoSEQ multiplex PCR; TCRdb keeps only in-frame clonotypes and omits some of them. The sample lists about 2,200,000 clones; under 95% were seen once. Of note for this clone: Its antigen is undetermined.

Overall study findings and caveats: Relative to their counterparts shared across all four donors, non-shared clonotypes exhibited diminished generation probabilities.

Terminally differentiated effector memory CD45RA+ cells were left out of the naive CD8 fraction, which was CD45RO-negative and positively selected for CCR7. The TCR was taken from a man aged 18 to 29 in good health. Some clones in this sample may be carry-over from other donors' samples. The J gene is TRBJ1-5, the V gene TRBV5-1; D may be TRBD1 (6 bases). The material sequenced was naive CD8+ T cells from PBMCs. CDR3 loop: CASSGGGGDQPQHF. The CDR3 DNA reads as TGCGCCAGCAGCGGGGGGGGCGGAGATCAGCCCCAGCATTTT.